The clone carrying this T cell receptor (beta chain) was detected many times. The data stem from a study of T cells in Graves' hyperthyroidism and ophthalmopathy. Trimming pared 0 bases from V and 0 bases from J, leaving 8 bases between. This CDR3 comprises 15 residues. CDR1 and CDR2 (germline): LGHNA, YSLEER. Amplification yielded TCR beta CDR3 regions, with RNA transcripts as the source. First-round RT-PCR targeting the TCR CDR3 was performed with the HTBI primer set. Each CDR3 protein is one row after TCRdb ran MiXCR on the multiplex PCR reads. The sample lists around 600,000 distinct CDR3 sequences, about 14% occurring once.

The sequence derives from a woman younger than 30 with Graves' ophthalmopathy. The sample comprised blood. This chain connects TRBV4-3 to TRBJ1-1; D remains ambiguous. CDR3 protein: CASSQEGFMNTEAFF. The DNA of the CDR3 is TGCGCCAGCAGCCAAGAAGGTTTTATGAACACTGAAGCTTTCTTT.